This TCR beta chain was documented in a study of cytomegalovirus exposure and HLA in healthy donors. Samples came from healthy bone marrow donors. This CDR3 contains 15 residues. V dropped 4 bases and J dropped 0 bases, with 13 bases sitting between them. Germline assignment: CDR1 SQVTM and CDR2 ANQGSEA. With 60 Vbeta and 13 Jbeta primers, the PCR was carried out. Clones were read by immunoSEQ multiplex PCR, and TCRdb kept only the in-frame ones, dropping some. The table lists some 97,000 clones, over 60% of them singletons. To note about this clone: As yet, its antigen is unknown.

Overall study results and limits: Whilst most TCR sequences proved rare, a subset of public TCRs occurred across many donors.

The chain carries TRBV29-1 and TRBJ2-4, with a weak D call TRBD1 (6 bases). The sequence was collected from a female donor in good health and CMV-seropositive. The sample consisted of PBMCs. The CDR3 nucleotides read TGCAGCGTTGGGACAGATAAACTAGCCAAAAACATTCAGTACTTC. Its protein product is CSVGTDKLAKNIQYF. The full variable domain, in which reference TRBV29-1 and TRBJ2-4 provide the parts outside the CDR3, is SAVISQKPSRDICQRGTSLTIQCQVDSQVTMMFWYRQQPGQSLTLIATANQGSEATYESGFVIDKFPISRPNLTFSTLTVSNMSPEDSSIYLCSVGTDKLAKNIQYFGAGTRLSVL.